What follows is one TCR beta chain and its context. This clonotype qualifies as medium-sized (0.01 to 0.1%). Its antigen has not been determined. The record has no base qualities; no much larger clone is one base away. This was a case-control study nested in a cohort of healthcare workers in London, UK, who had nasopharyngeal swab PCR tests and blood samples taken every week. Healthcare workers were recruited during the week of the UK lockdown, between 23 and 31 March 2020, and followed weekly for up to roughly 16 weeks. From the cysteine through the phenylalanine, the CDR3 covers 11 amino acids. Only the CDR3 DNA stays, 33 bases, in frame from base 1. CDR1 and CDR2 (SEHNR, FQNEAQ) derive from the germline V gene (reference sequence). V is shortened by 4 bases, J by 2 bases, and the region joining them spans 1 base. The data were obtained in a study of early T cells in non-severe SARS-CoV-2 infection listed by TCRdb under 2021. Some background on the complete study: Because TCR sequencing relied on bulk RNA taken from unsorted whole blood, pairing of alpha and beta chains was not possible.

Libraries were constructed by 5' RACE. These reads were obtained on a NextSeq 500. In the TCR library protocol, unique molecular identifiers were attached to individual cDNA molecules to correct for PCR bias and sequencing error. Both TCR alpha and beta chains were sequenced, and tight co-correlation was observed between alpha and beta sequence abundances in each sample. The source study handled its data this way. V gene, J gene and CDR3 annotation of TCR sequences was performed with Decombinator V4. Expanded TCRs were defined as changing significantly between any two time points under a Poisson model with p below 0.0001. TCR abundances were normalised to the total number of TCRs sequenced per sample and were expressed as counts per million. TRAV1-2 paired with TRAJ12, TRAJ20 or TRAJ33 defined MAIT TCRs, while TRAV10 paired with TRAJ18 defined iNKT TCRs. VDJdb, accessed 1 November 2021, was searched for CMV, EBV and SARS-CoV-2 annotated TCRs, excluding TCRs annotated for multiple antigens. Through fastp at Q25 and MiXCR, TCRdb rebuilt clones from the public reads, retaining in-frame beta chains. Rows matching on CDR3 protein sequence are summarized as one entry with the most common DNA and genes. The V and J calls come from TCRdb's annotation, not from the publication. Across this sample there are approximately 66,000 distinct CDR3 sequences, with about 12% seen only once. 4.4% of the sample belongs to the ten largest clones.

Overall results and qualifications from the work: VDJdb matching was skewed toward anti-spike CD8 responses and likely underestimated virus-specific expansions, missing private and CD4 specificities.

The sequenced material came from whole blood. This sequence uses TRBV7-9 and TRBJ2-3; a confident D gene designation cannot be given. The clonotype comes from an adult who was a healthcare worker with PCR-confirmed SARS-CoV-2 infection or an uninfected control (not recorded which). Read as DNA, the sequence is TGTGCCAGCAGCTCCACAGATACGCAGTATTTT. Translated, this gives CASSSTDTQYF.